The TCR beta chain described here comes from a study of cytomegalovirus exposure and HLA in healthy donors. The PCR contained 60 Vbeta and 13 Jbeta primers. The repertoire was sequenced with immunoSEQ multiplex PCR; TCRdb's copy has only in-frame clones and lacks some. The sample contains 85,000 to 120,000 clones, about two thirds of which appear only once. About this clone: Its antigen is unknown.

Overall study findings and caveats: When a later analysis was performed, an Asian-associated ancestry cluster reportedly had fewer N-insertions than the approximately 680-donor mean.

Germline V gene sequence: CDR1 SGHDN, CDR2 FVKESK. The V gene lost 1 base and the J gene lost 1 base, with 7 bases spanning the gap. The CDR3 has 15 residues. The chain is built from TRBV14 and TRBJ2-2, with unresolved D. The sequenced material came from PBMCs. The origin of this receptor is a female donor in good health and CMV-seronegative. This CDR3 reads CASSQALVNTGELFF. Written as DNA, the CDR3 is TGTGCCAGCAGCCAAGCTCTAGTGAACACCGGGGAGCTGTTTTTT.